The 21 T cell receptor beta chains below all came from one sample that was sequenced in a study of untreated major depressive disorder. Notes on the study in general: Compared with controls, depressed patients showed more TRBV05-01 (Vbeta 5.1) usage in CD4+ T cells.

No cognate antigen is known for these TCRs. Data came from immunoSEQ multiplex PCR; TCRdb stores just in-frame clones and leaves some out. The table has roughly 25,000 clones, about 89% seen once; the top ten hold about 0.75%. Source material: CD4+ T cells from PBMCs. Receptors originate from a woman younger than 45 with major depressive disorder.

The chain links TRBV19 to TRBJ2-1, with D perhaps being TRBD1 or TRBD2 (5 bases each). V shed 5 bases and J shed 7 bases, with 18 bases lying between them. The CDR3 has 15 amino acids. Looked up from germline, CDR1 is LNHDA and CDR2 is SQIVND (reference sequence). For the CDR3, the DNA is TGTGCCAGTAGTTATAGGCCGGGGCAGGGAAATGAGCAGTTCTTC. The encoded protein is CASSYRPGQGNEQFF.

The V call is TRBV11-2, the J call TRBJ2-3, with 7 bases matching TRBD2. The CDR3 extends over 16 amino acids. Trimming cost V 3 bases and J 4 bases; bases outside gene matches: 10. The germline V gene has CDR1 SGHAT and CDR2 FQNNGV. The CDR3: CASSFPVGGRPDTQYF. The DNA for the CDR3 is TGTGCCAGCAGCTTCCCCGTGGGGGGGAGGCCAGATACGCAGTATTTT.

V gene TRBV29-1 combines with J gene TRBJ2-3; D perhaps matches TRBD1 (5 bases). The CDR3 covers 13 residues. V dropped 2 bases and J dropped 12 bases, with 18 bases sitting between them. CDR1 SQVTM and CDR2 ANQGSEA come from the germline V gene. CDR3 coding DNA: TGCAGCGTTGAAAGGAGTCAGGGAAACTCTCAGTATTTT. Its protein is CSVERSQGNSQYF.

The CDR3 region has the DNA TGTGCCAGCAGGCTACTTTGGAGGGTAGAGCGTCACGAGCAGTACTTC. Residues: CASRLLWRVERHEQYF. This chain links TRBV2 with TRBJ2-7; D perhaps matches TRBD2 (6 bases). Trimming pared 6 bases from V and 5 bases from J, leaving 23 bases between. The CDR3 is 16 amino acids. CDR1 is SNHLY, CDR2 FYNNEI, per germline.

In DNA form, the CDR3 reads TGTGCCAGCTCACCACCCAGACAGAACCTCCGGTACGAGCAGTACTTC. It codes for CASSPPRQNLRYEQYF. The V call is TRBV18, the J call TRBJ2-7; D may be TRBD1 (5 bases). CDR3 length equals 16 residues. The germline V gene has CDR1 KGHSH and CDR2 LQKENI. Deletions cut 0 bases from V and 4 bases from J, with 16 bases between.

This clone is a singleton in its sample. The chain joins TRBV29-1 to TRBJ1-2; perhaps TRBD1 as D (5 bases). The V and J ends lost 4 bases and 4 bases respectively, with 16 bases between them. The CDR3 runs to 14 residues. The V gene's germline CDR1 is SQVTM and CDR2 ANQGSEA. CDR3 sequence (DNA): TGCAGCGTTGCCCCGGGACGGTCTAGCTATGGCTACACCTTC. It is translated as CSVAPGRSSYGYTF.

CDR3 amino acids: CASSLGPPLDEQYF. The DNA for the CDR3 is TGTGCCAGCAGCTTAGGTCCTCCCCTGGACGAGCAGTACTTC. This chain uses TRBV7-3 with TRBJ2-7; D remains unclear. Per the germline V gene, CDR1 is SGHTA and CDR2 is FQGTGA. V was shortened by 2 bases and J by 5 bases, with 13 bases between the two germline ends. The CDR3 consists of 14 residues.

The chain uses TRBV2 and TRBJ2-1; 7 nucleotides align to TRBD2. V was clipped by 6 bases and J by 1 base; unmatched bases: 6. Germline CDR1 and CDR2: SNHLY and FYNNEI. The CDR3 extends over 15 amino acids. The CDR3 spells CASRRLATSYNEQFF. DNA of the CDR3: TGTGCCAGCAGGAGACTAGCCACTTCCTACAATGAGCAGTTCTTC.

This chain connects TRBV7-6 to TRBJ2-3; D uncertain. The CDR3 extends over 12 amino acids. Germline V gene lookup returns CDR1 SGHVS and CDR2 FNYEAQ. Trimming pared 1 base from V and 5 bases from J, leaving 4 bases between. CDR3 DNA sequence: TGTGCCAGCAGCTTAGGGCGAGATACGCAGTATTTT. Translated, it gives CASSLGRDTQYF.

The V call is TRBV15, the J call TRBJ1-2, with 7 nucleotides matching TRBD1. There are 14 residues in the CDR3. J was trimmed by 1 base and V by 6 bases; bases with no gene match: 5. The germline V gene has CDR1 LNHNV and CDR2 YYDKDF (reference sequence). The CDR3 loop is CATRRDRSNYGYTF. Here the CDR3 DNA reads TGTGCCACCAGACGGGACAGAAGTAACTATGGCTACACCTTC.

This clone was picked up one time. Written as DNA, the CDR3 is TGCGCCAGCAGCGCGGGACAGGGGGCTTCACCCCTCCACTTT. Protein sequence: CASSAGQGASPLHF. The chain carries TRBV5-1 and TRBJ1-6; 12 positions agree with TRBD1. The V segment lost 4 bases and the J segment 9 bases; nucleotides outside the gene matches: 2. Germline-derived CDR1 and CDR2 are SGHRS and YFSETQ. The CDR3 covers 14 residues.

This clone showed up just once. This chain uses TRBV19 with TRBJ2-3; D not resolved. The CDR3 loop spans 14 amino acids. Germline-derived CDR1 and CDR2 are LNHDA and SQIVND (reference sequence). The V end was cut by 7 bases, the J end by 1 base, with 12 bases between. CDR3 residues: CASKVDKGTDTQYF. In DNA, the CDR3 is TGTGCCAGTAAAGTTGATAAGGGCACAGATACGCAGTATTTT.

The CDR3 region has the DNA TGTGCTAATTCGTTTAGGCTAGCCAAAAACATTCAGTACTTC. As protein: CANSFRLAKNIQYF. This chain links TRBV12-5 with TRBJ2-4, with no clear D. This CDR3 contains 14 residues. V was shortened by 10 bases and J by 0 bases, with 13 bases between the two germline ends. The germline gives CDR1 LGHNT, CDR2 FRNRAP. Full variable domain (rest looked up from reference TRBV12-5 and TRBJ2-4): DARVTQTPRHKVTEMGQEVTMRCQPILGHNTVFWYRQTMMQGLELLAYFRNRAPLDDSGMPKDRFSAEMPDATLATLKIQPSEPRDSAVYFCANSFRLAKNIQYFGAGTRLSVL.

The J gene is TRBJ2-7, the V gene TRBV7-6, with D unclear. The CDR3 is 14 amino acids. V was pared by 2 bases and J by 6 bases, with 14 bases between. Germline CDR1 SGHVS, CDR2 FNYEAQ. CDR3 region: CASSLNGRVGEQYF. CDR3 nucleotide sequence: TGTGCCAGCAGCTTAAATGGACGGGTCGGCGAGCAGTACTTC.

The rearrangement uses TRBV5-5 and TRBJ2-3, with a tentative D call TRBD1 (6 bases). The ends were cut back, 5 bases at V and 4 bases at J, with 14 bases in the middle. Per the germline V gene, CDR1 is SGHKS and CDR2 is YYEKEE (reference sequence). The CDR3 contains 14 residues. This chain's CDR3 is CASRLRGSADTQYF. CDR3 nucleotides: TGTGCCAGCAGGCTGAGGGGGTCCGCAGATACGCAGTATTTT. The variable domain in full, completed from reference TRBV5-5 and TRBJ2-3, reads DAGVTQSPTHLIKTRGQQVTLRCSPISGHKSVSWYQQVLGQGPQFIFQYYEKEERGRGNFPDRFSARQFPNYSSELNVNALLLGDSALYLCASRLRGSADTQYFGPGTRLTVL.

This chain uses TRBV25-1 with TRBJ1-6; D is unresolved. Trimming cost V 3 bases and J 7 bases, with 7 bases left between them. The CDR3 has 13 amino acids. The V gene's germline CDR1 is MGHDK and CDR2 SYGVNS. CDR3 in DNA: TGTGCCAGCAGTGAGGAAGTGAATTCACCCCTCCACTTT. Translated, it gives CASSEEVNSPLHF.

CDR3 nucleotide sequence: TGTGCCAGCAGCGCCCAACAGGGCCCTAATGAAAAACTGTTTTTT. Amino acids: CASSAQQGPNEKLFF. This chain connects TRBV9 to TRBJ1-4; D perhaps matches TRBD1 (6 bases). V was clipped by 3 bases and J by 3 bases, with 12 bases between them. CDR3 size: 15 residues. CDR1 SGDLS and CDR2 YYNGEE come from the germline V gene.

V and J are TRBV18 and TRBJ1-4; no definite D call. CDR1 and CDR2 from the germline V gene are KGHSH and LQKENI. Trimming removed 3 bases at V and 1 base at J, with 9 bases between. This CDR3 contains 15 residues. The CDR3 loop is CASSPSEVTNEKLFF. The CDR3 coding sequence is TGTGCCAGCTCACCTTCAGAAGTAACTAATGAAAAACTGTTTTTT.

The CDR3 protein is CATSTQGNTQYF. The CDR3 DNA reads TGTGCCACATCTACGCAGGGGAATACGCAGTATTTT. The chain is built from TRBV10-3 and TRBJ2-3, with TRBD1 as a possible D gene (6 bases). CDR3 size: 12 residues. Germline lookup yields CDR1 ENHRY and CDR2 SYGVKD. Trimming cost V 10 bases and J 7 bases, with 15 bases left between them.

The chain links TRBV4-3 to TRBJ2-2; the match to TRBD1 covers 8 bases. V trimming: 0 bases; J trimming: 4 bases; junction bases outside the gene matches: 10. CDR1 is LGHNA and CDR2 is YSLEER in the germline V gene. CDR3 length: 18 residues. This CDR3 is CASSQDPQGARSTGELFF. The DNA for the CDR3 is TGCGCCAGCAGCCAAGACCCCCAGGGGGCGAGAAGCACCGGGGAGCTGTTTTTT.

The CDR3 reads CASSEAGPTSGRRETQYF. The CDR3 region has the DNA TGTGCCAGCAGTGAAGCCGGGCCGACTAGCGGGCGGCGGGAGACCCAGTACTTC. The chain recombines TRBV6-1 with TRBJ2-5; 10 bases align to TRBD2. Germline V gene data show CDR1 as MNHNS and CDR2 as SASEGT. V lost 0 bases to trimming and J lost 5 bases; unmatched junction nucleotides: 12. This CDR3 spans 18 amino acids.